This is a list of T cell receptor beta chains from one sample in a study of T cells in Graves' hyperthyroidism and ophthalmopathy. MiXCR was run by TCRdb on the multiplex PCR reads, yielding one entry per CDR3 protein. Of hundreds of thousands of distinct CDR3 sequences in the sample, 15% to 20% were seen once. The sequenced material came from blood. Receptors were obtained from a woman aged 25 to 39 with Graves' hyperthyroidism. Both conserved end residues are part of each CDR3. A D gene is named only where the DNA matches it firmly.

TRBV2	TRBJ2-1	TRBD2	18	CASSGRMGLAGIYIEQFF
TRBV29-1	TRBJ2-1	NA	12	CSVGQPYNEQFF
TRBV28	TRBJ2-1	NA	14	CASSYLEGPNEQFF
TRBV2	TRBJ1-4	NA	14	CASRGRGLREKLFF
TRBV3-1	TRBJ1-2	NA	16	CASSQDGGGTNYGYTF
TRBV4-1	TRBJ2-3	NA	17	CASSHQLGLELTDTQYF
TRBV12-3/TRBV12-4	TRBJ1-2	TRBD1	14	CASSNRGQVIGYTF
TRBV6-1	TRBJ1-1	NA	11	CASIQNTEAFF
TRBV18	TRBJ1-4	TRBD1	14	CASSPTGGNEKLFF
TRBV7-3	TRBJ2-1	TRBD2	14	CASSVAGLGNEQFF
TRBV7-2	TRBJ2-5	TRBD1	16	CASSSSWTGAQETQYF
TRBV28	TRBJ1-1	TRBD1	14	CASSSIRQGMDAFF
TRBV20-1	TRBJ2-7	TRBD1	15	CSARGLDRDAYEQYF
TRBV18	TRBJ2-1	TRBD1	16	CASSPVPGQGYNEQFF
TRBV11-2	TRBJ2-7	NA	18	CASSQDWAGGISSYEQYF
TRBV6-5	TRBJ1-5	NA	15	CASSSQTTSNQPQHF
TRBV20-1	TRBJ2-1	TRBD2	16	CSARGPGLAMNNEQFF
TRBV2	TRBJ2-7	NA	15	CASRDSTGFFNEQYF
TRBV6-2/TRBV6-3	TRBJ2-5	TRBD1	17	CASSYRGGQGASETQYF
TRBV5-1	TRBJ2-1	TRBD1	16	CASRLTGTGGDNEQFF
TRBV7-8	TRBJ2-3	TRBD2	15	CASSKVAGATDTQYF
TRBV27	TRBJ2-3	NA	14	CASKWGGGTDTQYF
TRBV9	TRBJ1-2	NA	12	CASSGPFYGYTF
TRBV28	TRBJ2-7	NA	11	CASSNRYEQYF
TRBV29-1	TRBJ2-3	TRBD2	17	CSAATSGRRGITDTQYF
TRBV28	TRBJ2-6	NA	16	CASSSLGVSGANVLTF
TRBV9	TRBJ1-6	NA	16	CASSADSPSYNSPLHF
TRBV30	TRBJ1-1	NA	13	CAWSPPGRSEAFF
TRBV12-3/TRBV12-4	TRBJ2-7	TRBD1	13	CASRPDRAHEQYF
TRBV27	TRBJ2-1	NA	15	CASRYQDYPYNEQFF
TRBV4-1	TRBJ2-1	NA	15	CASSRWARDYNEQFF
TRBV9	TRBJ2-1	TRBD2	13	CASSSGGATEQFF
TRBV5-1	TRBJ2-2	TRBD2	16	CASSLDGSGSTGELFF
TRBV3-1	TRBJ2-1	TRBD1	14	CASSQGQGFGEQFF
TRBV28	TRBJ2-2	TRBD1	15	CASSALTGGTGELFF
TRBV11-1	TRBJ2-1	NA	15	CASSLEGGTNNEQFF
TRBV4-2	TRBJ2-1	NA	15	CASSQGAGALGEQFF